This is a list of T cell receptor beta chains from one sample in a study of vaccination and CD4 T cells after COVID-19. TCRdb passed the PCR reads through MiXCR, listing each CDR3 protein once. This sample has around 10,000 distinct CDR3 sequences, with almost 40% found just once. What these receptors recognize is not known. The sample consisted of CD4+ T cells from blood, cultured in vitro. Receptors originate from a human donor in good health. Both conserved end residues are part of each CDR3. A D gene is named only where the DNA matches it firmly. The size of a clone is reported for some rows only, either as once, few or many, or as a class for expanded clones.

j_call clone_size d_call v_call cdr3_nt cdr3_aa
TRBJ2-5 . . TRBV7-2 TGTGCCAGCAGCCTATCTGTCAAAGAGACCCAGTACTTC CASSLSVKETQYF
TRBJ1-5 . . TRBV19 TGTGCCAGCAATTCGAGTCCCAATCAGCCCCAGCATTTT CASNSSPNQPQHF
TRBJ2-3 . TRBD1 TRBV6-1 TGTGCCAGCAGTCAGGGACAGAATACAGATACGCAGTATTTT CASSQGQNTDTQYF
TRBJ2-1 few TRBD2 TRBV20-1 TGCAGTGCTTTTTTAGCGGGAGGCTATGAGCAGTTCTTC CSAFLAGGYEQFF
TRBJ2-3 few TRBD2 TRBV24-1 TGTGCCACCAGTGATTGGTGGACTAGCGGGAGCACAGATACGCAGTATTTT CATSDWWTSGSTDTQYF
TRBJ2-1 few TRBD2 TRBV20-1 TGCAGTGCTGGGGGGGCTAGCGGGAGCTCCTACAATGAGCAGTTCTTC CSAGGASGSSYNEQFF
TRBJ1-6 few . TRBV2 TGTGCCAGGGGTACAGGAGTCTATAATTCACCCCTCCACTTT CARGTGVYNSPLHF
TRBJ2-4 . TRBD2 TRBV20-1 TGCAGTGCTAGATTCCCCGGGAGGACATCCCAAAACATTCAGTACTTC CSARFPGRTSQNIQYF
TRBJ2-3 few TRBD2 TRBV20-1 TGCAGTGCTAGTAGGGGAGGGACTAGCCACAGTGATACGCAGTATTTT CSASRGGTSHSDTQYF
TRBJ1-2 few TRBD1 TRBV10-3 TGTGCCATCAATTCCGGGACAGGGAGGTATGGCTACACCTTC CAINSGTGRYGYTF
TRBJ2-5 . TRBD2 TRBV20-1 TGCAGTGCTAGCCCCGGACTAGCGGGAGGGGTGCTGGGGGAGACCCAGTACTTC CSASPGLAGGVLGETQYF
TRBJ2-1 . TRBD2 TRBV7-2 TGTGCCAGCAGCCGGGGGTCGACTAGCCGCAATGAGCAGTTCTTC CASSRGSTSRNEQFF
TRBJ2-1 . . TRBV20-1 TGCAGTGCTAGTTCTCCAGGGCACTACAATGAGCAGTTCTTC CSASSPGHYNEQFF